This T cell receptor (beta chain) was captured in a study of CD8+ T cells in alopecia areata. Study summary: Tofacitinib was given for 6 to 18 months, then stopped for 6 months.

As for treatment: oral pan-JAK inhibitor, 5-10 mg twice daily. Findings and limits, study-wide: Tofacitinib significantly reduced both scalp clonality and expanded CD8+ clones among the top 100. Scalp samples also contribute reads from the resident alphabeta T cells found in normal skin.

Per the germline V gene, CDR1 is SQVTM and CDR2 is ANQGSEA. V shed 8 bases, J shed 0 bases, and the junction held 9 bases outside the gene matches. This CDR3 region has 15 residues. Isolated RNA was reverse transcribed into cDNA used as the sequencing template. Clones were sequenced by immunoSEQ multiplex PCR, and TCRdb holds only the in-frame ones, with some missing. The table has about 220,000 clones, under 75% seen once. This clone was counted between two and nine times. Its specificity is unknown. The specimen comprised CD4+ T cells sorted from blood, sampled at week 4, from a patient treated with tofacitinib. V is TRBV29-1 and J is TRBJ2-1; TRBD2 agrees at 8 bases. The TCR was taken from a human donor with alopecia areata. The CDR3 coding sequence is TGCAGCCTTAAGGTAGCGGGGAGCTCCTACAATGAGCAGTTCTTC. It yields the protein CSLKVAGSSYNEQFF.